Below, one T cell receptor beta chain is given with its context. Its antigen is currently unknown. Assay: immunoSEQ multiplex PCR; the TCRdb copy retains only in-frame clones and omits some. The sample has about 100,000 clones; approximately 86% are singletons. This sample is drawn from a study of graft-versus-host responses after intestinal transplantation. In the study overall: Transplants were multivisceral, liver-intestinal, or isolated intestinal. Notes on the study in general: GvH clones detected in recipient marrow included some appearing first in ileum or blood.

This CDR3 is 16 amino acids long. Germline loops: CDR1 MGHRA, CDR2 YSYEKL. Unmatched junction bases numbered 5, after V lost 0 bases and J lost 1 base. The origin of this receptor is a human donor who was the organ donor for an intestinal transplant. The chain joins TRBV4-1 to TRBJ2-5; 7 bases match TRBD1. Sequenced here: unstimulated CD4+ T cells sorted from spleen or lymph node cells, sampled before transplant. DNA for the CDR3: TGCGCCAGCAGCCAAGATCAGGCAGGGGGCCAAGAGACCCAGTACTTC. Its protein product is CASSQDQAGGQETQYF.